The rows below give T cell receptor beta chains drawn from one sample of a study of T cell responses to AZD1222 COVID-19 vaccine. Sequencing was performed with immunoSEQ multiplex PCR; in TCRdb, only in-frame clones are kept and a portion is missing. Seen here are 100,000 to 150,000 clones, 80% to 90% observed once, and the top ten hold approximately 20%. The sequencing used peripheral blood, collected on day 0 of AZD1222 vaccination. The receptors stem from an adult in good health. Each CDR3 is given with its conserved first and last residue. The D gene is left open where the match is weak. Clone sizes are given selectively: once, few, many, or a class where the clone is expanded.

clone_size	v_call	j_call	d_call	cdr3_aa	cdr3_nt
.	TRBV28	TRBJ1-2	.	CASSPGRNYGYTF	TGTGCCAGCAGCCCCGGGAGAAACTATGGCTACACCTTC
.	TRBV5-6	TRBJ1-2	TRBD1	CASSSWTGSNYGYTF	TGTGCCAGCAGCTCGTGGACAGGGTCGAACTATGGCTACACCTTC
.	TRBV5-1	TRBJ2-7	.	CASSLVGDGYEQYF	TGCGCCAGCAGCTTGGTCGGCGATGGGTACGAGCAGTACTTC
.	TRBV28	TRBJ1-2	.	CASSLGYYGYTF	TGTGCCAGCAGTTTAGGGTACTATGGCTACACCTTC
.	TRBV10-3	TRBJ2-1	.	CAISGTGLVSYNEQFF	TGTGCCATCAGTGGAACGGGACTCGTCTCCTACAATGAGCAGTTCTTC
.	TRBV19	TRBJ2-5	TRBD1	CASSILTGGETQYF	TGTGCCAGTAGTATACTCACAGGGGGGGAGACCCAGTACTTC
.	TRBV5-1	TRBJ2-7	TRBD1	CASSFAGGTFDEQYF	TGCGCCAGCAGCTTCGCAGGGGGCACTTTCGACGAGCAGTACTTC
.	TRBV11-2	TRBJ2-7	TRBD1	CASSDRQGHYEQYF	TGTGCCAGCAGCGATAGACAGGGGCACTACGAGCAGTACTTC
.	TRBV20-1	TRBJ1-1	.	CSAPWVEAFF	TGCAGTGCTCCCTGGGTTGAAGCTTTCTTT
.	TRBV3-1/TRBV3-2	TRBJ2-6	TRBD2	CASSRIAGVTSGANVLTF	TGTGCCAGCAGCCGGATAGCGGGGGTTACCTCTGGGGCCAACGTCCTGACTTTC
.	TRBV4-2	TRBJ1-5	.	CASSPTGSPKEDQPQHF	TGTGCCAGCAGCCCCACGGGATCGCCCAAGGAGGATCAGCCCCAGCATTTT
.	TRBV11-3	TRBJ1-3	TRBD1	CASSSGTGNSGNTIYF	TGTGCCAGCAGCTCGGGGACAGGCAACTCTGGAAACACCATATATTTT
.	TRBV14	TRBJ1-3	.	CASSLSGGNTIYF	TGTGCCAGCAGCCTCTCGGGTGGAAACACCATATATTTT
.	TRBV6-1	TRBJ2-5	TRBD2	CASSEERTRGETQYF	TGTGCCAGCAGTGAAGAGAGGACGCGGGGGGAGACCCAGTACTTC
.	TRBV5-8	TRBJ2-1	.	CASSLRTPVSEQFF	TGTGCCAGCAGCTTGCGAACCCCGGTGAGTGAGCAGTTCTTC
once	TRBV3-1/TRBV3-2	TRBJ1-1	.	CASSQDRAPNTEAFF	TGTGCCAGCAGCCAAGATCGGGCACCGAACACTGAAGCTTTCTTT
.	TRBV7-2	TRBJ1-2	.	CASSTPMRGAGYTF	TGTGCCAGCAGCACCCCCATGAGAGGCGCTGGCTACACCTTC
.	TRBV7-6	TRBJ1-1	.	CASSLLVGTANTEAFF	TGTGCCAGCAGCCTCTTGGTGGGCACCGCAAACACTGAAGCTTTCTTT
.	TRBV6-2/TRBV6-3	TRBJ2-7	.	CASSLSSNEQYF	TGTGCCAGCAGCCTATCTAGTAACGAGCAGTACTTC
.	TRBV5-1	TRBJ1-6	.	CASSLAERNSPLHF	TGCGCCAGCAGCTTGGCCGAGAGGAATTCACCCCTCCACTTT
.	TRBV7-9	TRBJ2-7	.	CASSLRGLDEQYF	TGTGCCAGCAGCTTACGAGGTCTGGACGAGCAGTACTTC
.	TRBV10-1	TRBJ2-1	TRBD2	CASTQDGLGEQFF	TGCGCCAGCACCCAGGACGGACTAGGAGAGCAGTTCTTC
.	TRBV6-5	TRBJ2-2	.	CASSYQPTGYTGELFF	TGTGCCAGCAGTTACCAACCGACGGGATACACCGGGGAGCTGTTTTTT
.	TRBV29-1	TRBJ1-1	.	CSGDRQYMNTEAFF	TGCAGCGGAGATAGACAGTACATGAACACTGAAGCTTTCTTT
.	TRBV10-3	TRBJ2-1	.	CAISKTEEQFF	TGTGCCATCAGTAAGACGGAGGAGCAGTTCTTC
.	TRBV6-2/TRBV6-3	TRBJ1-5	TRBD1	CASSYLPEGGQGRSNQPQHF	TGTGCCAGCAGTTACTTGCCCGAAGGGGGCCAGGGCCGTAGCAATCAGCCCCAGCATTTT
.	TRBV28	TRBJ2-1	.	CASISGLGNEQFF	TGTGCCAGCATCAGTGGATTAGGCAATGAGCAGTTCTTC
.	TRBV28	TRBJ2-3	TRBD2	CASKFQRGWADTQYF	TGTGCCAGCAAATTCCAGCGGGGGTGGGCAGATACGCAGTATTTT
.	TRBV12-3/TRBV12-4	TRBJ1-2	.	CASSLGPGATF	TGTGCCAGCAGTTTGGGGCCGGGGGCCACCTTC
.	TRBV3-1/TRBV3-2	TRBJ1-5	TRBD1	CASSPRQGLGNQPQHF	TGTGCCAGCAGCCCGAGACAGGGGCTAGGCAATCAGCCCCAGCATTTT
.	TRBV20-1	TRBJ2-1	.	CSASFGQGRKNEQFF	TGCAGTGCTAGTTTTGGGCAGGGGAGAAAGAATGAGCAGTTCTTC
.	TRBV5-1	TRBJ1-2	TRBD1	CASQSGGDYGYTF	TGCGCCAGCCAATCAGGGGGCGACTATGGCTACACCTTC
.	TRBV4-3	TRBJ2-7	TRBD2	CASSQGRGTREQYF	TGCGCCAGCAGCCAAGGGCGGGGGACTCGTGAGCAGTACTTC
.	TRBV5-1	TRBJ2-7	TRBD1	CASSPILQGSTYEQYF	TGCGCCAGCAGCCCCATATTACAGGGGTCGACTTACGAGCAGTACTTC
once	TRBV18	TRBJ2-7	.	CASSLSPKGDYEQYF	TGTGCCAGCTCACTCTCTCCTAAAGGGGACTACGAGCAGTACTTC
.	TRBV27	TRBJ1-1	TRBD1	CASSPRTRDRGTEAFF	TGTGCCAGCAGTCCTCGAACCCGGGACAGAGGTACTGAAGCTTTCTTT
.	TRBV11-3	TRBJ2-2	TRBD2	CASSPRFAGGPTGELFF	TGTGCCAGCAGCCCCCGTTTCGCGGGGGGCCCCACCGGGGAGCTGTTTTTT
.	TRBV29-1	TRBJ2-2	.	CSGESTKNTGELFF	TGCAGCGGTGAAAGTACCAAGAACACCGGGGAGCTGTTTTTT